Described below is a single T cell receptor (beta chain) sequence and its context. The data were taken from a study of blood T cell repertoires in COVID-19. Study summary: Sites in the United States, Italy and Spain provided acute and convalescent COVID-19 samples.

The CDR3 is 15 residues long. The germline V gene has CDR1 MNHNS and CDR2 SASEGT. V was clipped by 3 bases and J by 0 bases, with 11 bases between them. In the authors' workflow: From reference gene primer amplification, estimates of nucleated cell counts were derived. Clones were sequenced by immunoSEQ multiplex PCR, and TCRdb holds only the in-frame ones, with some missing. V, J and clone size were drawn from that table, and D and trimming were deduced from the DNA. The table records 250,000 or so clones, about 70% of them present only once. The source material was peripheral blood. The sequence was collected from an elderly woman with acute or convalescent COVID-19. The chain couples TRBV6-1 to TRBJ1-2; D is ambiguous. The DNA for the CDR3 is TGTGCCAGCAGTGATTTTGGGAGATCTAACTATGGCTACACCTTC. Translating it yields CASSDFGRSNYGYTF.